The clone carrying this TCR beta chain was found once. Its antigen remains unidentified. The PCR made use of 60 Vbeta and 13 Jbeta primers. TCRdb's table, derived via immunoSEQ multiplex PCR, lists solely in-frame clones and lacks some. The sample comprises approximately 130,000 clones, 70% to 90% of which are singletons, and about 1.5% rests with the top ten. This sample was included in a study of cytomegalovirus exposure and HLA in healthy donors. Overall study findings and caveats: High sensitivity and specificity were reportedly achieved when the classifier diagnosed cytomegalovirus status.

The germline gives CDR1 LNHDA, CDR2 SQIVND (reference sequence). The junction had 7 bases not matched to a gene; V was cut back by 4 bases and J by 7 bases. This CDR3 has 14 amino acids. The V call is TRBV19, the J call TRBJ2-7; 10 bases are a match to TRBD1. The sequencing sample was made of PBMCs. This receptor was identified in a man aged 35 to 55 in good health and CMV-seronegative. The DNA for the CDR3 is TGTGCCAGTAGTACCGGGACAGGGGCCGGGGAGCAGTACTTC. Amino acid sequence: CASSTGTGAGEQYF.